The clone carrying this T cell receptor (beta chain) showed up many times. Its target is unknown. The data are from a study of breast tumors, draining lymph nodes, adjacent tissues. TCRdb re-analysed the multiplex PCR reads in MiXCR, keeping a single row per CDR3 protein. The repertoire holds 150,000 to 250,000 distinct CDR3 sequences, with approximately 33% as singletons. Regarding the study as a whole: That most tumor T cells come from lymph nodes remained unproven. Most tumor T cells seemingly derive from lymph node, then expand in tumor. Tumor and nontumor repertoires were significantly more similar in luminal-like than in basal-like breast cancer. Tumors had less TCR diversity than lymph nodes, more than nontumor tissue.

Axillary draining lymph nodes of breast cancer patients supplied the node samples. The V gene's germline CDR1 is SGHTA and CDR2 FQGNSA. V shed 4 bases and J shed 0 bases, with 12 bases lying between them. This CDR3 has 15 residues. Sequenced input: axillary lymph node tissue. The chain combines TRBV7-2 with TRBJ1-2, with D uncertain. The TCR sequence derives from a female donor with breast cancer. Some clones in this sample may be carry-over from other donors' samples. The CDR3 is CASSSRNAANYGYTF. The CDR3 DNA sequence: TGTGCCAGCAGCTCTCGGAATGCAGCTAACTATGGCTACACCTTC.